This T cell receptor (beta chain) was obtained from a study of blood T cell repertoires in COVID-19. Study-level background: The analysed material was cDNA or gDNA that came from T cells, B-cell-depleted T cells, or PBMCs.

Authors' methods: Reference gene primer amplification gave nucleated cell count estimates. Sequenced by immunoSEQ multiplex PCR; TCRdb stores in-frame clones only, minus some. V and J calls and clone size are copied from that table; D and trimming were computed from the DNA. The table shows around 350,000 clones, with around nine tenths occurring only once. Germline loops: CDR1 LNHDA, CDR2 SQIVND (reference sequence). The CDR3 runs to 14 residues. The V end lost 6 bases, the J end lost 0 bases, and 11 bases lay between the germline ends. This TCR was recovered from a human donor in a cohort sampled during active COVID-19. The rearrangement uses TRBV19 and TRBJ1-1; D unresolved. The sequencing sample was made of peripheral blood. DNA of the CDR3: TGTGCCAGTAGGCGGGAACTGGTGAACACTGAAGCTTTCTTT. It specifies CASRRELVNTEAFF.